This T cell receptor (beta chain) derives from a study of control samples from healthy donors and cancer patients. The method was immunoSEQ multiplex PCR; TCRdb's version includes in-frame clones alone and lacks a portion of them. The repertoire holds more than 80,000 clones, with 93% as singletons. Germline V gene lookup returns CDR1 SQVTM and CDR2 ANQGSEA. The V gene end was trimmed by 6 bases and the J gene end by 2 bases; junction bases not matched to a gene: 11. The CDR3 runs to 15 residues. The sequenced sample consisted of blood. This receptor was obtained from a man younger than 35 in good health. V and J are TRBV29-1 and TRBJ2-7, with TRBD1 matching 9 bases. The CDR3 protein is CSVKTGTGIAYEQYF. The DNA of the CDR3 is TGCAGCGTGAAGACCGGGACAGGGATTGCCTACGAGCAGTACTTC.